This section outlines one T cell receptor (beta chain) sequence together with its context. Per the study methods: Reference gene primer amplification in the assay estimated nucleated cell counts. The assay was immunoSEQ multiplex PCR, and TCRdb's table has in-frame clones only and misses some. The V and J calls and clone size were taken over from that table, and D and trimming were inferred from the DNA. The data hold some 370,000 clones, with almost 90% observed a single time. The CDR3 totals 13 residues. Trimming left V 3 bases short and J 3 bases short, with 8 bases between. Germline V lookup: CDR1 MRHNA, CDR2 SNTAGT. The data stem from a study of blood T cell repertoires in COVID-19. Study background: COVID-19 samples from acute and convalescent phases originated in the United States, Italy and Spain. Nucleic acid was either cDNA or gDNA, and it came from T cells, B-cell-depleted T cells, or PBMCs.

This chain links TRBV6-4 with TRBJ1-1; no firm D call. The sequence was collected from a man younger than 35 with active or convalescent COVID-19. Sequencing was done on a sample of peripheral blood. This chain's CDR3 is CASSERWDTEAFF. For the CDR3, the DNA is TGTGCCAGCAGTGAGAGGTGGGACACTGAAGCTTTCTTT.